A single sample gave rise to the 9 T cell receptor beta chains below, sequenced in a study of shared clonotypes between healthy human individuals. Method: immunoSEQ multiplex PCR; TCRdb's copy keeps in-frame clones and lacks some. The profile shows about 530,000 clones, 75% to 80% of them singletons. The sequenced sample consisted of PBMCs. These receptors were taken from a woman aged 40-49 years in good health. Some clones in this sample may be carry-over from other donors' samples.

The gene calls are TRBV5-1 and TRBJ2-3; D possibly corresponds to TRBD2 (5 bases). CDR1 is SGHRS, CDR2 YFSETQ, per germline. This CDR3 has 16 amino acids. The V and J ends lost 0 bases and 1 base respectively, with 12 bases between them. The CDR3 nucleotides are TGCGCCAGCAGCTTGGATTCGGGATTCGGCACAGATACGCAGTATTTT. Amino acids: CASSLDSGFGTDTQYF.

This chain joins TRBV29-1 and TRBJ2-7; TRBD2 aligns across 10 bases. This CDR3 region has 13 residues. With 5 bases clipped from V and 7 bases from J, the junction kept 8 bases outside the gene matches. CDR1 is SQVTM and CDR2 is ANQGSEA in the germline V gene. Written as DNA, the CDR3 is TGCAGCGTTACAATAGCGGGAGGTGGAGAGCAGTACTTC. Protein sequence: CSVTIAGGGEQYF.

This clone has only one observation. The J gene is TRBJ2-7, the V gene TRBV5-1; TRBD1 aligns across 10 bases. Germline lookup yields CDR1 SGHRS and CDR2 YFSETQ. Trimming took 0 bases from V and 0 from J; bases not matched to a gene: 3. The CDR3 is 16 amino acids. The CDR3 DNA reads as TGCGCCAGCAGCTTGGGACAGGGGGCCGGCTCCTACGAGCAGTACTTC. The encoded protein is CASSLGQGAGSYEQYF.

The V and J genes are TRBV2 and TRBJ1-4; the match to TRBD1 covers 7 bases. V dropped 10 bases and J dropped 8; count of bases not matched to a gene: 10. The CDR3 consists of 13 residues. Germline V gene sequence: CDR1 SNHLY, CDR2 FYNNEI. The CDR3 region has the DNA TGTGCCACCCAGGGGGGTTTTGGAGAAAAACTGTTTTTT. This codes for CATQGGFGEKLFF.

The V gene is TRBV29-1, the J gene TRBJ1-1, with D uncertain. The CDR3 is 13 amino acids. The germline CDR1 and CDR2 sequences are SQVTM and ANQGSEA. V was cut by 6 bases and J by 1 base, with 12 bases left in between. The DNA for the CDR3 is TGCAGCGTAGGAGGGTACAAGAACACTGAAGCTTTCTTT. Translating gives CSVGGYKNTEAFF.

Only a few counts were recorded for this clone. This chain's CDR3 is CATSGGGQGSEKLFF. CDR3 nucleotide sequence: TGTGCCACCAGCGGTGGGGGGCAGGGATCCGAAAAACTGTTTTTT. The rearrangement links TRBV15 to TRBJ1-4; tentatively, D is TRBD1 (6 bases). The CDR3 has 15 residues. V lost 5 bases and J 8 bases, leaving 18 bases between the germline ends. Germline-derived CDR1 and CDR2 are LNHNV and YYDKDF (reference sequence).

This clone occurred a few times. J is TRBJ1-5 and V is TRBV9; 9 bases map to TRBD1. Per the germline V gene, CDR1 is SGDLS and CDR2 is YYNGEE. With 2 bases clipped from V and 4 bases from J, the junction kept 1 base outside the gene matches. This CDR3 comprises 14 residues. CDR3 protein: CASSVGTGNQPQHF. DNA for the CDR3: TGTGCCAGCAGCGTTGGGACAGGGAATCAGCCCCAGCATTTT.

This chain uses TRBV5-4 with TRBJ2-5; D is perhaps TRBD1 or TRBD2 (5 bases each). The CDR3 loop spans 13 amino acids. From germline, CDR1 is SGHNT and CDR2 YYREEE (reference sequence). Trimming left V 0 bases short and J 5 bases short, with 8 bases between. CDR3 DNA sequence: TGTGCCAGCAGCTTGGGAGGGGTCGAGACCCAGTACTTC. This encodes CASSLGGVETQYF.

This chain links TRBV6-1 with TRBJ1-4; maybe TRBD1 (5 bases). CDR3 size: 13 residues. Germline V gene data show CDR1 as MNHNS and CDR2 as SASEGT. The germline V and J ends were trimmed by 4 bases and 8 bases, with 11 bases remaining between them. The CDR3 sequence: CASSGGGWEKLFF. CDR3 bases: TGTGCCAGCAGTGGCGGGGGTTGGGAAAAACTGTTTTTT.